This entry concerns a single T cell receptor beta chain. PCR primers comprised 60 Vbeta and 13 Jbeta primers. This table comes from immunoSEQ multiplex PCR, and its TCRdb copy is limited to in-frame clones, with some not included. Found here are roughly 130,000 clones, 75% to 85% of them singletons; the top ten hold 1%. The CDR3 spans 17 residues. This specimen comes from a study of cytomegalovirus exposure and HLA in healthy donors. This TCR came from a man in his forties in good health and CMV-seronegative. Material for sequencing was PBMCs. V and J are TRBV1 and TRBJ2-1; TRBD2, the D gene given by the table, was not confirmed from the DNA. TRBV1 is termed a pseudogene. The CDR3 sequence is CTSSPTHPGLGDNEQFF. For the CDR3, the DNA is TGCACCAGCAGCCCAACTCATCCGGGACTAGGAGACAATGAGCAGTTCTTC.